This T cell receptor (beta chain) was identified during a study of cytomegalovirus exposure and HLA in healthy donors (dated by TCRdb to the late 2010s). For the study in its entirety: An earlier analysis of approximately 550 of the donors reported more than 250 Gb of sequence data and some 100 million unique TCR beta sequences from 150 million to 200 million T cells. An early release that covered approximately 600 HLA-typed donors contained 250 to 350 gigabases of sequencing data and tens of millions of unique TCR sequences. Among the roughly 400 genotyped donors, approximately 82% belonged to the genetic ancestry cluster associated with self-reported Caucasian donors. The aim of the study was to test whether cataloging public T cell receptors could identify signatures of past pathogen exposure. The study used immunosequencing to profile the T cell repertoires of more than 650 subjects and linked those repertoires to cytomegalovirus serostatus. A separate validation cohort of roughly 130 different subjects was used in addition to the roughly 670-subject first cohort. To predict cytomegalovirus infection status, the study combined high-throughput TCR immunosequencing, statistical association of individual TCRs with disease status, and machine learning. A later analysis re-analyzed previously published TCR beta repertoires from 600 to 850 donors and added high-resolution HLA genotyping to study TCR occurrence patterns. In the later analysis, no new phenotypic data were used to find candidate immune exposures; instead, reliance was placed on TCR beta sequences and their occurrence across donors. To decide whether each TCR beta V gene segment behaved as functional or pseudogenic, an earlier analysis of some 570 of the donors relied on high-throughput TCR beta sequencing. Alongside the repertoire data, information on donor age, sex, ethnicity and CMV serostatus was compiled. Genome-wide SNP genotypes for about 65% of the 666 donors were used in a later genetic analysis, which treated that subset as a discovery cohort. Every repertoire in the discovery cohort had been generated on one and the same sequencing platform. Both class I and class II loci were covered by HLA typing, at four-digit resolution. The number of typed donors differed by locus: about 629-630 for A, B, C, DRB1 and DQB1; some 500 for DQA1; 606 for DPA1; and some 470 for DPB1. Roughly 5 DR-DQ haplotypes were handled as single units for association and clustering because linkage in the cohort was strong. Among some 410 genotyped donors of the cohort, an average of around 240,000 unique TCR beta nucleotide sequences were sequenced per donor, roughly a sixth of them non-productive. The investigation overall reported the following: The sequencing pipeline was judged likely to have produced a cluster of highly shared sequence variants as a technical artifact. The authors suggested that the approach could potentially be generalized to other disease states and immunological phenotypes. V-gene and J-gene trimming of TCR beta chains was associated with a missense DCLRE1C variant in a later genetic analysis, and the association was replicated in an independent cohort. In vitro tests confirmed that a few of the cytomegalovirus-associated TCR beta chains recognize cytomegalovirus antigens. In a later analysis, several top co-occurrence clusters were reported to appear linked to parvovirus B19, influenza, CMV and Epstein-Barr virus. Some IMGT-functional V segments, including TRBV6-2 and TRBV6-3, could not be told apart with the 87-base-pair reads, so those segments were excluded. The study listed around 160 TCR beta chains as associated with cytomegalovirus. Cytomegalovirus status was reported to be diagnosed by the classifier with high specificity and sensitivity in both the original and validation cohorts. Assigning TCR associations to individual alleles was difficult when HLA alleles, especially DR and DQ, strongly co-occurred. A later analysis found that most CMV-associated TCR beta chains appeared HLA-restricted, with HLA associations seemingly driven largely by CMV exposure. In a later analysis, HLA-associated TCR beta chains showed more clonal expansion and lower generation probabilities than non-associated chains that were equally common. Across donors, most TCR sequences were observed very rarely, whereas some public TCRs were present in many individuals. A further reported finding was that TCR beta sequences accurately predicted the HLA-A and HLA-B alleles for most subjects in the first cohort. Roughly uniform sequencing depth across donors was assumed in presence/absence analyses, although this assumption may not hold. Linkage disequilibrium might explain the correlated functional status among segregating V segments, but an unknown experimental factor could not be excluded. Because counts were too low, some 17 rarely observed V segments, including chromosome 9 orphons, were left out of the earlier analysis of 587 of the donors. This cohort had only TCR beta chains sequenced, and the lack of alpha or paired-chain data limited which features could be detected. In an earlier analysis of 587 of the donors, most TCR beta V segments appeared in productive rearrangements about 90% or about 30% of the time, broadly matching IMGT annotations. In a later analysis, TCR association rates were found to vary across HLA loci, with the most associated TCRs seen for DRB1 alleles and the fewest for HLA-C alleles. Because HLA typing was unavailable for some donors at each locus, only the typed subset was used in association tests. Compared with the 666-donor mean, donors in an Asian-associated ancestry cluster had fewer N-insertions in productive TCRs, according to a later genetic analysis. A later analysis associated about 17,000 TCR beta sequences with specific HLA alleles at a false discovery rate of 0.05. The only immune exposure information available for the cohort was CMV serostatus.

Libraries came from the immunoSEQ multiplex PCR assay. For the multiplex PCR, a mixture combining 60 forward primers for TCR Vbeta segments and 13 reverse primers for TCR Jbeta segments was used. The CDR3 region of rearranged TCR beta genes was amplified from genomic DNA by a multiplex PCR assay. The Illumina HiSeq System was used to sequence the amplified TCR beta libraries as 87-base-pair reads. Per the authors' processing: Across the 500 to 850 repertoires, a later analysis counted tens of millions of unique TCR beta chains, about 10 million of which were shared by at least two donors. A nearest-neighbor algorithm error-corrected the raw reads and collapsed the reads into unique sequences, merging closely related sequences to remove PCR and sequencing errors. CDR3 sequences were aligned to IMGT reference sequences to assign V, D and J gene segments. Each retained sequence needed at least a six-nucleotide match to both a V gene segment and a J gene segment. A rearrangement was called productive if the CDR3 had no stop codons and remained in frame with V and J, and every other rearrangement was called non-productive. Following IMGT convention, CDR3 was defined as the stretch from the second conserved V-encoded cysteine up to the conserved J-encoded phenylalanine. Sequences without an unambiguous match to a single V gene segment were excluded from the earlier analysis of over 500 of the donors. An earlier analysis of a few hundred of the donors classified V segments as functional when productive rearrangements were above 56.7% and as segregating when the standard deviation between donors was above 5%. A statistical classification framework was developed to diagnose cytomegalovirus status using the catalog of TCR beta chain sequences. V and J gene assignment, in a later analysis, came from comparing TCR nucleotide sequences with IMGT/GENE-DB human TR gene sequences. Using the TCRdist pipeline, a later analysis assigned CDR3 sequences along with most-parsimonious VDJ recombination scenarios. In a later analysis, every TCR beta chain was defined by the combination of its CDR3 amino acid sequence and its V-gene family, and reads without a unique V-gene family were dropped. To address suspected cross-contamination and a sequencing artifact, a later analysis removed 550 to 750 highly shared, low-generation-probability nucleotide sequences. In a later analysis, a clonal expansion index was calculated for each public chain from normalized within-repertoire ranks of inferred template counts. Generation probabilities in a later analysis came from a VDJ recombination model fitted to out-of-frame rearrangements, and those results were checked against IGoR. A later analysis scored TCR-TCR, TCR-HLA and TCR-CMV co-occurrence with hypergeometric tests, applying a repertoire-size bias correction to TCR pairs. In a later analysis, false discovery rates were estimated by permuting HLA or CMV assignments 20 times. A later analysis grouped co-occurring TCRs with DBSCAN, adding TCRdist sequence similarity when clustering within HLA-allele-positive subsets. Repertoires with fewer than 30,000 or more than 120,000 public chains were left out of co-occurrence clustering, as were a handful of repertoires with anomalous nucleotide sharing. The table was pulled from immuneACCESS by TCRdb, which kept in-frame rearrangements only. Such tables lose some clones; where checked, under half of the loss comes from unresolved V genes, and the rest has no known cause. V and J calls plus clone size are reproduced from that table; the DNA served to infer D and trimming. The sample table shows 90,000 or so clones, and roughly 82% are seen once. The ten largest make up roughly 3.4% of the sample.

Points on this clone: Its antigen specificity is not known. Qualities for individual bases were not recorded, and no much larger clone is one base off.

CDR1 and CDR2, looked up from the germline V gene (reference sequence), are MNHNY and SVGAGI. Relative to germline, V is missing 7 bases and J is missing 7 bases, with 9 bases of the junction outside any gene match. Including cysteine and phenylalanine, the CDR3 has 13 amino acids. Only CDR3 DNA remains: 39 bases, in frame from the first base. The cohort consisted of fewer than 700 healthy bone marrow donors. At the time of sampling, all cohort members were nominally healthy, though unrecorded immune exposures were likely present. The donor was CMV seropositive and was included in the group of 289 seropositive cohort members. Each donor provided a peripheral blood sample, and peripheral blood mononuclear cells were used for TCR beta sequencing. Genomic DNA extraction from the blood cell samples was performed with the Qiagen DNeasy Blood Extraction Kit.

The V and J segments used are TRBV6-6 and TRBJ1-1; the central 7 bases match TRBD1. Sequencing was done on a sample of PBMCs. The origin of this receptor is a man aged 25-45 years in good health and CMV-seropositive. The CDR3 in this case is CASTERQGVEAFF. The nucleotide sequence is given as TGTGCCAGCACAGAGCGACAGGGAGTTGAAGCTTTCTTT.